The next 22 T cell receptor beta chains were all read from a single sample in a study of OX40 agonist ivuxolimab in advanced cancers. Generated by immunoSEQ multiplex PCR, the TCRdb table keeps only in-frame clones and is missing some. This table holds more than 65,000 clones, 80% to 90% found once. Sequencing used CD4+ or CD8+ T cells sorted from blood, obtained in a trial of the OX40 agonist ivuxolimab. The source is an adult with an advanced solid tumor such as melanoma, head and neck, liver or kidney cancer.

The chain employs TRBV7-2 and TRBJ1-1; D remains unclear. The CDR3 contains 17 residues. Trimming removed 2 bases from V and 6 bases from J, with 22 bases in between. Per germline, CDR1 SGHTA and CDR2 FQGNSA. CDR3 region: CASSLSVSLASGAEAFF. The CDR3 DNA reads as TGTGCCAGCAGCTTATCAGTTTCGTTGGCTTCTGGGGCTGAAGCTTTCTTT.

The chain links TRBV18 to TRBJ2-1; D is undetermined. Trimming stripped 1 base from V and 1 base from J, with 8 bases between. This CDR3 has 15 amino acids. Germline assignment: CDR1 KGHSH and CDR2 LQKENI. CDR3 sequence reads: CASSPLDDSYNEQFF. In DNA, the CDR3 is TGTGCCAGCTCACCACTAGACGATTCCTACAATGAGCAGTTCTTC.

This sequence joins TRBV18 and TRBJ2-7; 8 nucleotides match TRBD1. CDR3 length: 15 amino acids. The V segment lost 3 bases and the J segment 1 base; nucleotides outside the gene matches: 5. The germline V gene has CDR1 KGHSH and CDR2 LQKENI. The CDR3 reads CASSPSTGASYEQYF. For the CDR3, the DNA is TGTGCCAGCTCACCTTCGACAGGGGCTTCCTACGAGCAGTACTTC.

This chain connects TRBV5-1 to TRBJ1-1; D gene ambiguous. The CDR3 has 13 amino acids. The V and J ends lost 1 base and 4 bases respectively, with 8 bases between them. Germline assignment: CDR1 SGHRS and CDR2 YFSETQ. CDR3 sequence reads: CASSLNSGTEAFF. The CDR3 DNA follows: TGCGCCAGCAGCTTGAACTCAGGCACTGAAGCTTTCTTT. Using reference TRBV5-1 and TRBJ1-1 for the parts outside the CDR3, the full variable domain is KAGVTQTPRYLIKTRGQQVTLSCSPISGHRSVSWYQQTPGQGLQFLFEYFSETQRNKGNFPGRFSGRQFSNSRSEMNVSTLELGDSALYLCASSLNSGTEAFFGQGTRLTVV.

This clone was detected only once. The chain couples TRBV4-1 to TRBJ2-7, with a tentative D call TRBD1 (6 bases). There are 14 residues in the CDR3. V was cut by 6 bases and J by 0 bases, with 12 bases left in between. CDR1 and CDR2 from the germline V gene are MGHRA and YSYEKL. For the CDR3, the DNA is TGCGCCAGCAGTAGGGACACGATCTCCTACGAGCAGTACTTC. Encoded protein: CASSRDTISYEQYF.

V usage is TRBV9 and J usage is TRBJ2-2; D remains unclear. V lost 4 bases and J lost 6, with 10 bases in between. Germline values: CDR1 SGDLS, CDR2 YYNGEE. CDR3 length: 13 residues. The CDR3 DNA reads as TGTGCCAGCAGCCGAAATGTGGCCGGGGAGCTGTTTTTT. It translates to CASSRNVAGELFF.

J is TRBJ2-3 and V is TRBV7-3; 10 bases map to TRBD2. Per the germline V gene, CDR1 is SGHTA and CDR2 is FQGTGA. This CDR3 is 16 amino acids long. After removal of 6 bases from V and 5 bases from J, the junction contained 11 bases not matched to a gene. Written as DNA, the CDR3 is TGTGCCAGCAGTTCCACCGGGACTAGCGTTCAAGATACGCAGTATTTT. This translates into CASSSTGTSVQDTQYF.

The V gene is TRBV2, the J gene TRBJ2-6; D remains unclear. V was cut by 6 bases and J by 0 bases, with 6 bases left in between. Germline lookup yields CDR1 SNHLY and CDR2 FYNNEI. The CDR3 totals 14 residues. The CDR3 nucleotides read TGTGCCAGCAGCGTGAGCTCTGGGGCCAACGTCCTGACTTTC. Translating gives CASSVSSGANVLTF.

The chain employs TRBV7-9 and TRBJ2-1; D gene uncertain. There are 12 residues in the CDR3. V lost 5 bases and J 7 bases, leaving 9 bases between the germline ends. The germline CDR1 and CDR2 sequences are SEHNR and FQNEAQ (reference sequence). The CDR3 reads CASSQSRNEQFF. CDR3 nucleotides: TGTGCCAGCAGCCAGAGTAGAAATGAGCAGTTCTTC.

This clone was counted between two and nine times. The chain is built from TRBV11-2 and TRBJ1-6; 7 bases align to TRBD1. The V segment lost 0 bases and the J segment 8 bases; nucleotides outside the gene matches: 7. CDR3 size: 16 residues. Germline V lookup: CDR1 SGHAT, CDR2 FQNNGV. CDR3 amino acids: CASSLDPGTVYSPLHF. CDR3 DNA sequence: TGTGCCAGCAGCTTAGATCCGGGGACAGTTTATTCACCCCTCCACTTT.

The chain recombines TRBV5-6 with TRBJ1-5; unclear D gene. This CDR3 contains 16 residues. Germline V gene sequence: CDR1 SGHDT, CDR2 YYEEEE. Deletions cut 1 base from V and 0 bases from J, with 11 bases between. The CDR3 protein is CASSLWQTHSNQPQHF. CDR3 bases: TGTGCCAGCAGCTTGTGGCAGACACATAGCAATCAGCCCCAGCATTTT. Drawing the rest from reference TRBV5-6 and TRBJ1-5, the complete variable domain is DAGVTQSPTHLIKTRGQQVTLRCSPKSGHDTVSWYQQALGQGPQFIFQYYEEEERQRGNFPDRFSGHQFPNYSSELNVNALLLGDSALYLCASSLWQTHSNQPQHFGDGTRLSIL.

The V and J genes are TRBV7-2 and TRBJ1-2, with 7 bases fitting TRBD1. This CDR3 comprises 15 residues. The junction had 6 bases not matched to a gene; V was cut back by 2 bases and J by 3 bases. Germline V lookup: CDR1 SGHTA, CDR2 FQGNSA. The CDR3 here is CASSLTYQGDYGYTF. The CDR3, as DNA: TGTGCCAGCAGCTTAACGTACCAGGGGGACTATGGCTACACCTTC.

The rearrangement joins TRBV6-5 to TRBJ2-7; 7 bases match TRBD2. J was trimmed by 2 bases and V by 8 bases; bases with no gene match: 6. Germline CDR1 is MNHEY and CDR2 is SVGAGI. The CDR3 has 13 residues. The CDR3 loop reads CASGRAGAYEQYF. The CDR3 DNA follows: TGTGCCAGCGGTCGGGCGGGGGCCTACGAGCAGTACTTC.

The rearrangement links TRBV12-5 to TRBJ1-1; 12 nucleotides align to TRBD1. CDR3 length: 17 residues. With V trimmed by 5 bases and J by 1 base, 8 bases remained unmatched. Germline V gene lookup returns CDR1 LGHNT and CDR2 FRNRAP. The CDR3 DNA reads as TGTGCTAGTGGTAACCGGGACAGGGGGCATGGGAACACTGAAGCTTTCTTT. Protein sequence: CASGNRDRGHGNTEAFF.

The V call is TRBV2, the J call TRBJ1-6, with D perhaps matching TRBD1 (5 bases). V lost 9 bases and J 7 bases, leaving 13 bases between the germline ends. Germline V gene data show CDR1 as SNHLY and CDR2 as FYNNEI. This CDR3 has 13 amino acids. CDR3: CASKTWDNSPLHF. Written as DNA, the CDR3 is TGTGCCAGTAAGACTTGGGACAATTCACCCCTCCACTTT.

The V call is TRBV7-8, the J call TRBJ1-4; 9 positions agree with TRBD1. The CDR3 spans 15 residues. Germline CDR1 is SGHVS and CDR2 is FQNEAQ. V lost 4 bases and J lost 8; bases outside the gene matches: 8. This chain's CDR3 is CASSSPNRGREKLFF. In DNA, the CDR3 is TGTGCCAGCAGCTCTCCAAACAGGGGGCGCGAAAAACTGTTTTTT.

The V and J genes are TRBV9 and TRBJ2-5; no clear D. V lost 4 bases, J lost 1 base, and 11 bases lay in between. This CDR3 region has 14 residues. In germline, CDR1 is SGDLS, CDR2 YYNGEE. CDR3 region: CASSPRTFQETQYF. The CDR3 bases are TGTGCCAGCAGCCCAAGGACCTTCCAAGAGACCCAGTACTTC. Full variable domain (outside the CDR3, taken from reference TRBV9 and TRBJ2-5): DSGVTQTPKHLITATGQRVTLRCSPRSGDLSVYWYQQSLDQGLQFLIQYYNGEERAKGNILERFSAQQFPDLHSELNLSSLELGDSALYFCASSPRTFQETQYFGPGTRLLVL.

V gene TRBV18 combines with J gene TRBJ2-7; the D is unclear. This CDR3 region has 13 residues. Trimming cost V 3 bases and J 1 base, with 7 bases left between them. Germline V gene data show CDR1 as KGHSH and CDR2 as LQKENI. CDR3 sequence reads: CASSPTASYEQYF. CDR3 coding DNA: TGTGCCAGCTCACCGACTGCTTCCTACGAGCAGTACTTC.

The CDR3: CASSQDVPRGGHEQFF. In DNA form, the CDR3 reads TGCGCCAGCAGCCAAGATGTGCCCCGGGGTGGGCATGAGCAGTTCTTC. V is TRBV4-3 and J is TRBJ2-1, with D possibly being TRBD2 (5 bases). CDR3 length: 16 amino acids. Germline CDR1 LGHNA, CDR2 YSLEER. Trimming stripped 0 bases from V and 8 bases from J, with 17 bases between.

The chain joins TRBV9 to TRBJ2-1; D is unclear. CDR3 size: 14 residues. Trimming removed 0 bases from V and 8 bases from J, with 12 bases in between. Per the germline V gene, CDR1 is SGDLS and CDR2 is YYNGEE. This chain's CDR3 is CASSVGLSGYEQFF. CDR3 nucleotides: TGTGCCAGCAGCGTAGGGCTTTCGGGCTATGAGCAGTTCTTC.

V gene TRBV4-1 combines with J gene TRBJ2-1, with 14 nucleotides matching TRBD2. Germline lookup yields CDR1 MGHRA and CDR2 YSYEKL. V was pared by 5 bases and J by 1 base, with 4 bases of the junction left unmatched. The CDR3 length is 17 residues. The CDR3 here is CASSNWTSGGSYNEQFF. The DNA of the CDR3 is TGCGCCAGCAGCAACTGGACTAGCGGGGGGTCCTACAATGAGCAGTTCTTC.

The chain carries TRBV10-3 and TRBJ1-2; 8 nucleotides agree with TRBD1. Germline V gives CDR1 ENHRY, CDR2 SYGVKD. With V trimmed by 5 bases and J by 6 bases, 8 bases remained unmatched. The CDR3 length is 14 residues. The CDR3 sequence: CAISSSGGGNGYTF. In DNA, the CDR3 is TGTGCCATCAGTTCCTCAGGGGGCGGGAATGGCTACACCTTC.